This entry concerns a single T cell receptor beta chain. Its antigen remains unidentified. TCRdb's table, derived via immunoSEQ multiplex PCR, lists solely in-frame clones and lacks some. The table lists approximately 63,000 clones, almost 95% of them singletons. Trimming removed 2 bases from V and 1 base from J, with 6 bases in between. This CDR3 is 13 amino acids long. Germline lookup yields CDR1 SGHDT and CDR2 YYEEEE. This entry belongs to a study of graft-versus-host responses after intestinal transplantation. Looking at the study overall: The transplants performed in recipients were multivisceral, liver-intestinal, or isolated intestinal. Recipients across the board were started on anti-thymocyte globulin induction, then kept on tacrolimus and steroids for about 3 years.

Study-wide results and caveats: Some GvH clones were seen earlier in gut or blood, suggesting intestinal origin. Declining HvG levels early post-transplant were linked to peak circulating GvH clone levels.

Specimen: unstimulated CD4+ T cells sorted from spleen or lymph node cells, collected before transplant. This TCR derives from a human donor who was the organ donor for an intestinal transplant. The V call is TRBV5-6, the J call TRBJ1-1; no clear D gene. The CDR3 protein is CASSLTGNTEAFF. The CDR3 DNA follows: TGTGCCAGCAGCTTAACGGGGAACACTGAAGCTTTCTTT.